A single sample gave rise to the 30 T cell receptor beta chains below, sequenced in a study of spatial heterogeneity in lung cancer (dated by TCRdb to between 2019 and 2020). Receptors were amplified or captured by 5' RACE. This sample was sequenced with a NextSeq 500. TCRdb applied fastp at Q25 and MiXCR to the public reads, then kept only in-frame beta chains. Here each entry gathers all rows of one CDR3 protein and keeps the most common genes and DNA. The sample table records around 4,800 distinct CDR3 sequences; 9.5% to 15% of these occur just once. Roughly 48% of the sample goes to the ten largest clones. Summary of the overall study and its limitations: The tumor nonsynonymous mutation count correlated with the number of expanded alpha and beta TCRs within the tumor.

The antigens these receptors bind are not known. Read against the paper, the sample's time point label means: sample taken at primary tumor resection. The sample here was lung tumor tissue, taken at surgery. Receptors originate from a male donor with early-stage non-small cell lung cancer.

At least ten counts were recorded for this clonotype. The chain employs TRBV5-1 and TRBJ1-1; D ambiguous. There are 13 residues in the CDR3. The germline gives CDR1 SGHRS, CDR2 YFSETQ. Trimming took off 3 bases at V and 4 bases at J, with 10 bases between the two ends. The CDR3 protein is CASSSRLATEAFF. Written as DNA, the CDR3 is TGCGCCAGCAGCTCCAGGTTGGCCACTGAAGCTTTCTTT. The entire variable domain, with the rest obtained from reference TRBV5-1 and TRBJ1-1, is as follows: KAGVTQTPRYLIKTRGQQVTLSCSPISGHRSVSWYQQTPGQGLQFLFEYFSETQRNKGNFPGRFSGRQFSNSRSEMNVSTLELGDSALYLCASSSRLATEAFFGQGTRLTVV.

J is TRBJ1-4 and V is TRBV19; 7 bases fit TRBD1. Trimming cost V 7 bases and J 8 bases; bases outside gene matches: 10. This CDR3 spans 14 amino acids. Germline lookup yields CDR1 LNHDA and CDR2 SQIVND (reference sequence). The CDR3: CASNTGQRTEKLFF. CDR3 sequence (DNA): TGTGCCAGTAACACGGGACAGAGGACGGAAAAACTGTTTTTT.

V and J are TRBV28 and TRBJ2-7; 9 bases are a match to TRBD1. J was trimmed by 5 bases and V by 6 bases; bases with no gene match: 8. The germline gives CDR1 MDHEN, CDR2 SYDVKM. This CDR3 is 14 amino acids long. CDR3 nucleotides: TGTGCCAGCAGACCCACAGGGGGCGGGAACGAGCAGTACGTC. Encoded protein: CASRPTGGGNEQYV.

This clonotype has just a few counts. The V gene is TRBV7-6, the J gene TRBJ2-5, with D perhaps assigned TRBD1 or TRBD2 (5 bases each). Germline V gene data show CDR1 as SGHVS and CDR2 as FNYEAQ. V was shortened by 4 bases and J by 4 bases, with 13 bases between the two germline ends. This CDR3 contains 14 residues. CDR3 region: CASSSGPRLETQYF. CDR3 bases: TGTGCCAGCAGCTCGGGACCCCGGTTAGAGACCCAGTACTTC.

The V call is TRBV9, the J call TRBJ2-3; 7 bases match TRBD1. V lost 2 bases to trimming and J lost 3 bases; unmatched junction nucleotides: 9. CDR3 length: 16 amino acids. Germline V gives CDR1 SGDLS, CDR2 YYNGEE. CDR3 sequence reads: CASSVLDRDGTDTQYF. The CDR3 DNA is TGTGCCAGCAGCGTCCTTGACAGGGATGGAACAGATACGCAGTATTTT.

This clonotype has a count of ten or more. This rearrangement joins TRBV6-5 to TRBJ2-5, with 8 bases identical to TRBD2. CDR3 length: 15 residues. Germline V gives CDR1 MNHEY, CDR2 SVGAGI. Trimming at V came to 4 bases and at J to 5 bases, leaving 9 bases not matched to a gene. DNA for the CDR3: TGTGCCAGCAGTTCCCGACTAGCGCACAGGGAGACCCAGTACTTC. Protein: CASSSRLAHRETQYF.

This clonotype has more than one count but fewer than ten. The DNA of the CDR3 is TGTGCCAGCAGCGTCACTGGAAACACCATATATTTT. Translation: CASSVTGNTIYF. This chain links TRBV13 with TRBJ1-3, with D unresolved. The V end lost 5 bases, the J end lost 2 bases, and 4 bases lay between the germline ends. This CDR3 has 12 amino acids. Germline V gene lookup returns CDR1 PRHDT and CDR2 FYEKMQ (reference sequence).

Relative to its sample, this clonotype is medium-sized. The chain combines TRBV6-5 with TRBJ2-7; possible D gene TRBD1, 5 bases. The CDR3 is 13 residues long. Trimming removed 2 bases from V and 4 bases from J, with 9 bases in between. CDR1 MNHEY and CDR2 SVGAGI come from the germline V gene. The CDR3 is CASSYLKGYEQYV. The CDR3 DNA reads as TGTGCCAGCAGTTACCTTAAGGGGTACGAGCAGTACGTC.

The sample holds many counts of this clonotype. The chain couples TRBV3-1 to TRBJ1-1; D perhaps matches TRBD1 (5 bases). The length of the CDR3 is 14 residues. Trimming removed 2 bases from V and 4 bases from J, with 11 bases in between. Germline V lookup: CDR1 LGHDT, CDR2 YNNKEL (reference sequence). The CDR3 DNA reads as TGTGCCAGCAGCCAAACTGGGGGAAGCACTGAAGCTTTCTTT. Its translation: CASSQTGGSTEAFF.

In DNA form, the CDR3 reads TGCAGTGCTAGAGCTGTTGTGGATCAGCCCCAGCATTTT. Translated, it gives CSARAVVDQPQHF. The V call is TRBV20-1, the J call TRBJ1-5; D remains unclear. CDR1 and CDR2 (germline): DFQATT, SNEGSKA (reference sequence). V was pared by 1 base and J by 5 bases, with 9 bases between. CDR3 size: 13 residues.

This clonotype was recorded a few times. This rearrangement joins TRBV7-2 to TRBJ2-1, with a tentative D call TRBD2 (6 bases). The CDR3 has 16 amino acids. Germline V gene data show CDR1 as SGHTA and CDR2 as FQGNSA. The V gene lost 7 bases and the J gene lost 3 bases, with 19 bases spanning the gap. The DNA of the CDR3 is TGTGCCAGCATTTCCGGGGTGGAGGGCTACTACAATGAGCAGTTCTTC. Translated: CASISGVEGYYNEQFF.

In this sample, this clonotype is medium-sized. The chain joins TRBV6-6 to TRBJ1-1, with TRBD1 identical over 9 bases. This CDR3 contains 11 residues. V shed 8 bases and J 7 bases; nucleotides not matched to a gene: 2. Germline V CDR1 and CDR2: MNHNY, SVGAGI (reference sequence). CDR3 amino acids: CASGQGIEAFF. The CDR3 DNA follows: TGTGCCAGCGGACAGGGGATTGAAGCTTTCTTT.

The CDR3 spells CASSIIGTALSSGNTIYF. The CDR3 bases are TGTGCCAGTAGTATAATCGGGACAGCCCTTAGCTCTGGAAACACCATATATTTT. The gene calls are TRBV19 and TRBJ1-3, with 7 bases identical to TRBD1. The germline gives CDR1 LNHDA, CDR2 SQIVND (reference sequence). The CDR3 contains 18 residues. The V segment lost 2 bases and the J segment 0 bases; nucleotides outside the gene matches: 10.

V and J are TRBV18 and TRBJ2-3; D tentatively reads TRBD1 or TRBD2 (6 bases each). CDR1 and CDR2 (germline): KGHSH, LQKENI. The V and J ends lost 3 bases and 2 bases respectively, with 12 bases between them. CDR3 size: 15 residues. The CDR3, as DNA: TGTGCCAGCTCACCGCTTGGGGGGCCCACAGATACGCAGTATTTT. Translated: CASSPLGGPTDTQYF.

The rearrangement links TRBV7-9 to TRBJ1-6; D is possibly TRBD1 (5 bases). V was clipped by 4 bases and J by 7 bases, with 14 bases between them. The length of the CDR3 is 15 residues. The germline V gene encodes CDR1 SEHNR and CDR2 FQNEAQ (reference sequence). The CDR3, as DNA: TGTGCCAGCAGCTCTACAGGTCCGGGCAATTCACCCCTCCACTTT. Protein product: CASSSTGPGNSPLHF. Full variable domain (remainder filled in from reference TRBV7-9 and TRBJ1-6): DTGVSQNPRHKITKRGQNVTFRCDPISEHNRLYWYRQTLGQGPEFLTYFQNEAQLEKSRLLSDRFSAERPKGSFSTLEIQRTEQGDSAMYLCASSSTGPGNSPLHFGNGTRLTVT.

This clonotype has a handful of counts. The chain employs TRBV15 and TRBJ1-2; D is ambiguous. The CDR3 length is 13 residues. The germline V gene encodes CDR1 LNHNV and CDR2 YYDKDF (reference sequence). The V end was cut by 0 bases, the J end by 7 bases, with 9 bases between. As DNA, the CDR3 is TGTGCCACCAGCAGAGATTATAACGGTGGCTACACCTTC. Its translation is CATSRDYNGGYTF. Together with reference TRBV15 and TRBJ1-2, the CDR3 gives the full variable domain: DAMVIQNPRYQVTQFGKPVTLSCSQTLNHNVMYWYQQKSSQAPKLLFHYYDKDFNNEADTPDNFQSRRPNTSFCFLDIRSPGLGDTAMYLCATSRDYNGGYTFGSGTRLTVV.

By proportion, this clonotype is medium-sized. V usage is TRBV6-1 and J usage is TRBJ1-4; D not certain. In germline, CDR1 is MNHNS, CDR2 SASEGT. The V and J ends lost 4 bases and 8 bases respectively, with 17 bases between them. This CDR3 region has 15 residues. The CDR3 loop reads CASSVARTAREKLFF. CDR3 nucleotides: TGTGCCAGCAGTGTGGCGAGAACAGCACGCGAAAAACTGTTTTTT.

Judged by abundance, this clonotype is medium-sized. The genes are TRBV30 and TRBJ1-4; weak D call: TRBD1 (6 bases). This CDR3 region has 14 residues. V was cut by 0 bases and J by 7 bases, with 12 bases left in between. Germline V gene data show CDR1 as GTSNPN and CDR2 as SVGIG (reference sequence). The CDR3 loop reads CAWSVPGVGEKLFF. CDR3 in DNA: TGTGCCTGGAGTGTACCAGGGGTCGGTGAAAAACTGTTTTTT.

The V and J genes are TRBV3-1 and TRBJ1-3; 9 bases map to TRBD1. The germline V gene encodes CDR1 LGHDT and CDR2 YNNKEL (reference sequence). This CDR3 region has 15 residues. The V segment lost 8 bases and the J segment 3 bases; nucleotides outside the gene matches: 8. The CDR3 here is CASAQGDRVGNTIYF. The DNA for the CDR3 is TGTGCCAGCGCCCAAGGGGACAGGGTTGGAAACACCATATATTTT. Full variable domain (missing parts from reference TRBV3-1 and TRBJ1-3): DTAVSQTPKYLVTQMGNDKSIKCEQNLGHDTMYWYKQDSKKFLKIMFSYNNKELIINETVPNRFSPKSPDKAHLNLHINSLELGDSAVYFCASAQGDRVGNTIYFGEGSWLTVV.

By share, this clonotype counts as medium-sized (0.01 to 0.1%). V and J are TRBV6-5 and TRBJ1-2; 10 bases line up with TRBD1. With V trimmed by 8 bases and J by 5 bases, 8 bases remained unmatched. Germline CDR1 reads MNHEY; CDR2 reads SVGAGI. The CDR3 totals 14 residues. Written as DNA, the CDR3 is TGTGCCAGCGGGACAGGGGCTCAAGGGTATGGCTACACCTTC. Protein sequence: CASGTGAQGYGYTF.

This clonotype was counted a few times. J is TRBJ2-5 and V is TRBV29-1; no firm D call. The CDR3 loop spans 13 amino acids. The V gene lost 7 bases and the J gene lost 0 bases, with 12 bases spanning the gap. Germline lookup yields CDR1 SQVTM and CDR2 ANQGSEA. CDR3 loop: CSESKGNQETQYF. The CDR3 coding sequence is TGCAGCGAATCGAAGGGTAACCAAGAGACCCAGTACTTC.

This clonotype was seen more than once but under ten times. The V and J genes are TRBV7-2 and TRBJ1-6; 9 bases match TRBD1. V lost 5 bases, J lost 6 bases, and 5 bases stayed unmatched. The CDR3 contains 15 residues. CDR1 is SGHTA, CDR2 FQGNSA, per germline. The CDR3 nucleotides are TGTGCCAGCAGCACTCGGACAGGGGTTAATTCACCCCTCCACTTT. Translation gives CASSTRTGVNSPLHF.

The J gene is TRBJ2-7, the V gene TRBV5-1, with no clear D. CDR3 length equals 13 residues. Germline CDR1 reads SGHRS; CDR2 reads YFSETQ. With 5 bases removed from V and 2 bases from J, the gap between germline ends came to 11 bases. CDR3 DNA: TGCGCCAGCAGTGTGAGCAGACCCTACGAGCAGTACTTC. It translates to CASSVSRPYEQYF.

This clonotype was counted between two and nine times. The chain has TRBV20-1 and TRBJ1-5; D not resolved. Germline V gives CDR1 DFQATT, CDR2 SNEGSKA (reference sequence). There are 14 residues in the CDR3. Trimming stripped 1 base from V and 1 base from J, with 8 bases between. DNA for the CDR3: TGCAGTGCTAGAGCACCAGTGAGCAATCAGCCCCAGCATTTT. It codes for CSARAPVSNQPQHF.

V and J are TRBV28 and TRBJ2-7; the D call may be TRBD1 or TRBD2 (5 bases each). Germline loops: CDR1 MDHEN, CDR2 SYDVKM. CDR3 size: 13 residues. V lost 6 bases to trimming and J lost 4 bases, with 13 bases between them. The CDR3 sequence: CASRNRDGYEQYV. The CDR3 nucleotides are TGTGCCAGCAGAAACCGGGACGGATACGAGCAGTACGTC.

In this sample, this clonotype turned up a few times. J is TRBJ2-5 and V is TRBV24-1; possible D gene TRBD1, 6 bases. Germline CDR1 KGHDR, CDR2 SFDVKD. Trimming pared 7 bases from V and 4 bases from J, leaving 15 bases between. This CDR3 is built from 14 residues. The CDR3 region is CATSPRGRGETQYF. The DNA of the CDR3 is TGTGCCACCAGCCCCAGGGGAAGGGGAGAGACCCAGTACTTC.

The chain recombines TRBV29-1 with TRBJ2-5; possible D gene TRBD1, 6 bases. The germline V and J ends were trimmed by 0 bases and 2 bases, with 13 bases remaining between them. CDR1 is SQVTM, CDR2 ANQGSEA, per germline. This CDR3 region has 15 residues. The CDR3 DNA reads TGCAGCGTTGAAGATCTAGGGGGAAAGCAAGAGACCCAGTACTTC. This translates into CSVEDLGGKQETQYF.

This clonotype was counted between two and nine times. The chain uses TRBV4-1 and TRBJ2-1, with D possibly TRBD1 on 5 matching bases. The CDR3 spans 15 residues. V gave up 7 bases and J gave up 6 bases, with 19 bases separating them. Germline assignment: CDR1 MGHRA and CDR2 YSYEKL. The CDR3: CASKPPGRVGNEQFF. The CDR3, as DNA: TGCGCCAGCAAGCCACCGGGCAGGGTTGGCAATGAGCAGTTCTTC.

The chain is built from TRBV6-5 and TRBJ2-3; 10 positions agree with TRBD2. Germline CDR1 and CDR2: MNHEY and SVGAGI. Trimming at V came to 6 bases and at J to 0 bases, leaving 9 bases not matched to a gene. This CDR3 has 17 residues. The DNA for the CDR3 is TGTGCCAGCAGCAATACCGGACTAGCGGCTAGCACAGATACGCAGTATTTT. Protein product: CASSNTGLAASTDTQYF.

This clonotype was counted ten times or more. The CDR3 loop is CASSIYRDAGSYEQYF. The DNA for the CDR3 is TGTGCCAGCAGCATTTACAGGGACGCGGGCTCCTACGAGCAGTACTTC. The genes are TRBV28 and TRBJ2-7, with D perhaps matching TRBD1 (6 bases). This CDR3 contains 16 residues. V dropped 6 bases and J dropped 0 bases, with 18 bases sitting between them. Germline CDR1 MDHEN, CDR2 SYDVKM.